These T cell receptor beta chains were read from a single sample in a study of graft-versus-host responses after intestinal transplantation. Their antigens are not known. Only in-frame clones appear in the TCRdb table, and some are missing; sequencing was by immunoSEQ multiplex PCR. The table lists roughly 77,000 clones, about 90% of them singletons. The sample here was unstimulated CD8+ T cells sorted from spleen or lymph node cells, taken before intestinal transplant. The receptors derive from a human donor who received an intestinal transplant. Both conserved end residues are trimmed from each CDR3. The order of the fields is CDR3 protein, V gene.

ASSLSGTGFTEAF	TRBV7-9
ASSPTQDRAYEQY	TRBV14
ATSRNPADRGHYGYT	TRBV15
ASSLGVGSNEQF	TRBV7-9
ASSQTESGSGNTIY	TRBV7-8
ASSSGFATEAF	TRBV28
ASSQVDRMGQPQH	TRBV4-1
ASSFGGDTQY	TRBV27
ASSVQGFSTDTQY	TRBV9
ASRVSGESVNEQF	TRBV19
ASGRARQGENEKLF	TRBV12-5
ASSFPQGVETQY	TRBV28
ASSFGENYEQY	TRBV27
ASSLDKRRNNEQY	TRBV5-1
ASSESGTGAHGYT	TRBV10-2
ASSLGLGYEQY	TRBV28
ASSPFRGSYNEQF	TRBV19
ASSLIPTSGRAVNEQF	TRBV7-8
SVEWREYNEQF	TRBV29-1
ASSFDRTYTGELF	TRBV7-6
SVDRETQY	TRBV29-1
ASSLYTEGIKETQY	TRBV7-9
ASSPLRDRRMYEQY	TRBV11-3
ASSLGLPGDEQF	TRBV5-6
ASRTGNSGNTIY	TRBV6-1